The entry below gives a single T cell receptor beta chain sequence along with its context. Original handling: Reference gene primer amplification gave estimated nucleated cell counts. Assay: immunoSEQ multiplex PCR; the TCRdb copy retains only in-frame clones and omits some. V, J and clone size derive from that table, while D and trimming were established from the DNA sequence. Of about 150,000 clones in the sample, roughly 84% were seen once. This sample is drawn from a study of blood T cell repertoires in COVID-19. Background on the study: The study drew acute and convalescent COVID-19 samples from the United States, Italy and Spain.

With 7 bases removed from V and 4 bases from J, the gap between germline ends came to 23 bases. Germline assignment: CDR1 MDHEN and CDR2 SYDVKM. The CDR3 spans 17 residues. The V call is TRBV28, the J call TRBJ1-3, with D maybe TRBD1 (5 bases). Source material: peripheral blood. The receptor's source is a human donor in a cohort sampled during active COVID-19. The DNA of the CDR3 is TGTGCCAGCACCGGCTTCGTGGGGCCCATAGACGGAAACACCATATATTTT. Its protein is CASTGFVGPIDGNTIYF.